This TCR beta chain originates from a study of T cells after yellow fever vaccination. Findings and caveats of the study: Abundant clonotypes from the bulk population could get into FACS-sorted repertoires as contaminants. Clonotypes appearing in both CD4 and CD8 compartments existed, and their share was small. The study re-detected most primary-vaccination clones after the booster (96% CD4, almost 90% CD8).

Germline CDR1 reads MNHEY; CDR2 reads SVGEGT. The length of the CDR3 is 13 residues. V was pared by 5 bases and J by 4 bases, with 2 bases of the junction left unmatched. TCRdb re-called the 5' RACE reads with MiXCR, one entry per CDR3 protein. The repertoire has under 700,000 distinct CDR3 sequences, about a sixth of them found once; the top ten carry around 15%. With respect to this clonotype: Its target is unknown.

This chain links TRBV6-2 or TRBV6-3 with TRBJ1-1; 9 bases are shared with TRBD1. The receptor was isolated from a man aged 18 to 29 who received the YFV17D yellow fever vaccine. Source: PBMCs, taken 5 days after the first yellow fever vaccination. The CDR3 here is CASSHRGPTEAFF. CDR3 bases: TGTGCCAGCAGTCACAGGGGGCCCACTGAAGCTTTCTTT.